This T cell receptor (beta chain) is from a study of T cell responses to AZD1222 COVID-19 vaccine. At the level of the study: Second doses were pooled across both intervals (about 4 or about 12 weeks). Study observations and caveats: Scientists sampled the repertoires only once the peak T cell response had passed. With dominance at 160-218 and 743-854, vaccine-associated CD4 TCRs spanned spike. Donors in the cohort were predominantly white British and more often female, and clonal diversity was possibly underestimated.

With respect to this clone: Its target is not known.

Repertoires were generated with immunoSEQ multiplex PCR, while TCRdb's copy carries only in-frame clones and drops some. The sample lists approximately 92,000 clones; under 90% were seen once. V was trimmed by 4 bases and J by 3 bases, leaving 7 bases between them. Germline CDR1 reads SQVTM; CDR2 reads ANQGSEA. The CDR3 sequence is 11 residues long. This sequence joins TRBV29-1 and TRBJ2-7; possibly TRBD2 for D (5 bases). The source is an adult in good health. The source material was peripheral blood, sampled on day 0 of AZD1222 vaccination. The DNA of the CDR3 is TGCAGCGTTGGTGGAGGCTACGAGCAGTACTTC. This codes for CSVGGGYEQYF.